Listed below are T cell receptor beta chains from one sample, sequenced in a study of blood T cells in healthy people across ages. TCRdb recomputed calls from the 5' RACE reads with MiXCR, one row per CDR3 protein. The sample shows 2 million or so distinct CDR3 sequences, about 50% of them seen only once. Sequencing was done on a sample of blood. The source is a woman aged 40 to 50 in good health. CDR3s include the opening cysteine and the closing phenylalanine or tryptophan. A D gene is named only where the DNA matches it firmly. The size entry is marked missing in some rows and otherwise reads once, few, many or a size class.

>15|TRBJ1-5|-|TRBV6-5|-
TGTGCCAGCAGCCGGACCCCGGGGAGCAATCAGCCCCAGCATTTT
CASSRTPGSNQPQHF
>16|TRBJ1-1|-|TRBV6-2/TRBV6-3|-
TGTGCCAGCAGTTACTTTTTGACAGGCATGAACACTGAAGCTTTCTTT
CASSYFLTGMNTEAFF
>16|TRBJ2-1|-|TRBV11-2|-
TGTGCCAGCAGCTTAGATCCAGGACTTCTCTACAATGAGCAGTTCTTC
CASSLDPGLLYNEQFF
>15|TRBJ2-5|-|TRBV6-6|TRBD1
TGTGCCAGCAGCGGGGACAGGGGGATTGGAGAGACCCAGTACTTC
CASSGDRGIGETQYF
>16|TRBJ2-5|-|TRBV24-1|-
TGTGCCACCAGTAACCGCGACCGACTAGGACAAGAGACCCAGTACTTC
CATSNRDRLGQETQYF
>12|TRBJ1-2|few|TRBV5-6|TRBD1
TGTGCCAGCAGCGGACAGGCATATGGCTACACCTTC
CASSGQAYGYTF
>14|TRBJ2-7|few|TRBV6-5|-
TGTGCCAGCAGCATTGACGGCAGCTCCTACGAGCAGTACTTC
CASSIDGSSYEQYF
>15|TRBJ1-2|-|TRBV9|-
TGTGCCAGCAGCGTAGAGGCAGGATGGAACTATGGCTACACCTTC
CASSVEAGWNYGYTF
>16|TRBJ2-1|-|TRBV28|TRBD1
TGTGCCAGCAGTGTACTCAGGGGGCGCCTATACAATGAGCAGTTCTTC
CASSVLRGRLYNEQFF
>17|TRBJ1-2|-|TRBV7-9|-
TGTGCCGCGGGGGACACAGGGATCGTGTTAGGTGGATATGGCTACACCTTC
CAAGDTGIVLGGYGYTF
>17|TRBJ2-1|once|TRBV27|-
TGTGCCAGCATTTCGAAGGGGTACTCAACAGATTACAATGAGCAGTTCTTC
CASISKGYSTDYNEQFF
>13|TRBJ2-7|-|TRBV12-3/TRBV12-4|TRBD2
TGTGCCAACACTGGGGGGGGAGCCTACGAGCAGTACTTC
CANTGGGAYEQYF
>16|TRBJ1-4|-|TRBV29-1|TRBD1
TGCAGCGTTGGGGACAGGGGATTTCCAACTAATGAAAAACTGTTTTTT
CSVGDRGFPTNEKLFF
>14|TRBJ2-5|-|TRBV29-1|-
TGCAGCGTCCTCCGAGAAGTGAACCAAGAGACCCAGTACTTC
CSVLREVNQETQYF
>16|TRBJ2-3|-|TRBV27|-
TGTGCCAGCAGTCTAACAGAATACCCTAGCACAGATACGCAGTATTTT
CASSLTEYPSTDTQYF
>14|TRBJ2-1|-|TRBV29-1|TRBD2
TGCAGCCTTGTCCGCGGGGGGGCGAACAATGAGCAGTTCTTC
CSLVRGGANNEQFF
>11|TRBJ1-4|-|TRBV28|-
TGTGCCAGCAATTCCGGGGAAAAACTGTTTTTT
CASNSGEKLFF
>14|TRBJ2-2|-|TRBV12-3/TRBV12-4|-
TGTGCCAGCAACCTGGACGCGAACACCGGGGAGCTGTTTTTT
CASNLDANTGELFF
>14|TRBJ1-2|-|TRBV20-1|TRBD1
TGCAGTACTACGCTAACAGGGGGCTCTCGGGGCTACACCTTC
CSTTLTGGSRGYTF
>13|TRBJ2-1|few|TRBV7-2|TRBD1
TGTGCCAGCAGTTCCACAGGGGCCAACGAGCAGTTCTTC
CASSSTGANEQFF
>14|TRBJ1-1|-|TRBV7-9|-
TGTGCCAGCAGCATGACAAGGCTGAACACTGAAGCTTTCTTT
CASSMTRLNTEAFF
>16|TRBJ1-2|-|TRBV10-3|TRBD1
TGTGCCATCAGTGACGTAACGGGACAGGGGAACTATGGCTACACCTTC
CAISDVTGQGNYGYTF
>14|TRBJ1-1|few|TRBV7-9|-
TGTGCCAGCAGCTTAGTAGGCGTGAACACTGAAGCTTTCTTT
CASSLVGVNTEAFF
>14|TRBJ2-3|-|TRBV20-1|-
TGCAGTGCTAGTGGGGCAGGGGCGGGAGATACGCAGTATTTT
CSASGAGAGDTQYF
>14|TRBJ2-5|-|TRBV2|TRBD2
TGTACCAGCAGTGAAGCGCTTCTAGCGGTTGAGCAGTACTTC
CTSSEALLAVEQYF
>18|TRBJ2-5|-|TRBV3-1|TRBD2
TGTGCCAGCAGCCAAGATCGACTAGCGGGGGCTAGGGGGGAGACCCAATACTTC
CASSQDRLAGARGETQYF
>14|TRBJ2-7|-|TRBV10-3|-
TGTGCCATCAGTGTAGCAGGATTCTCCTACGAGCAGTACTTC
CAISVAGFSYEQYF
>15|TRBJ2-3|-|TRBV20-1|-
TGCAGTGCGGAATTACCTACTATTCGCACAGATACGCAGTATTTT
CSAELPTIRTDTQYF
>22|TRBJ2-3|-|TRBV5-1|TRBD2
TGCGCCAGCAGCTTCCATCGGACAGGCCTGGGACTAGCGGGGGGGTCTTCAGATGCGCAGTATTTT
CASSFHRTGLGLAGGSSDAQYF
>16|TRBJ2-1|-|TRBV6-2/TRBV6-3|TRBD2
TGTGCCAGCAGGAGCGGGGGGGCCGGGTCCTACAATGAGCAGTTCTTC
CASRSGGAGSYNEQFF
>15|TRBJ1-5|few|TRBV6-2/TRBV6-3|-
TGTGCCAGCAGTTCACTACAGGGAAGCAATCAGCCCCAGCATTTT
CASSSLQGSNQPQHF
>13|TRBJ2-5|-|TRBV20-1|-
TGCAGTGCTAGCGGGGGGACCAGGGGGACCCAGTACTTC
CSASGGTRGTQYF
>15|TRBJ2-1|-|TRBV20-1|TRBD2
TGCAGTGCTAGTGGGACGGGGGGTGCCTACAATGAGCAGTTCTTC
CSASGTGGAYNEQFF
>15|TRBJ1-2|-|TRBV29-1|-
TGCAGCGTTTTATGGCGTCCGGGAAGATACTATGGCTACACCTTC
CSVLWRPGRYYGYTF
>12|TRBJ2-5|few|TRBV20-1|-
TGCAGTGCTAGTTCAAGCGCCAAGACCCAGTACTTC
CSASSSAKTQYF
>16|TRBJ1-1|once|TRBV15|-
TGTGCCGCCAGCAGAGATCGGGTGGGGAAGTTGACTGAAGCTTTCTTT
CAASRDRVGKLTEAFF
>14|TRBJ1-6|-|TRBV10-3|-
TGTGCCATCAGTGGGCGTGGCTATAATTCACCCCCCCACTTT
CAISGRGYNSPPHF
>17|TRBJ2-1|few|TRBV20-1|TRBD2
TGCAGTGCTAGCGAACCTTCCGGCGGGGGGGCCTACAATGAGCAGTTCTTC
CSASEPSGGGAYNEQFF
>15|TRBJ1-4|-|TRBV5-6|-
TGTGCCAGCAGCTTCACACAGGGACGGGAGGAAAAACTGTTTTTT
CASSFTQGREEKLFF
>17|TRBJ2-1|-|TRBV20-1|TRBD2
TGCAGTGCTAGAGACTATAGCGGGGGAAAGTCCTACAATGAGCAGTTCTTC
CSARDYSGGKSYNEQFF
>11|TRBJ2-1|few|TRBV6-5|-
TGTGCCAGCAGTTACGGCAGGGTTCAGTTCTTC
CASSYGRVQFF
>18|TRBJ2-6|-|TRBV5-1|-
TGCGCCAGCAGCTTGACAGGGCAGGTGATAGATGGGGCCAACGTCCTGACTTTC
CASSLTGQVIDGANVLTF